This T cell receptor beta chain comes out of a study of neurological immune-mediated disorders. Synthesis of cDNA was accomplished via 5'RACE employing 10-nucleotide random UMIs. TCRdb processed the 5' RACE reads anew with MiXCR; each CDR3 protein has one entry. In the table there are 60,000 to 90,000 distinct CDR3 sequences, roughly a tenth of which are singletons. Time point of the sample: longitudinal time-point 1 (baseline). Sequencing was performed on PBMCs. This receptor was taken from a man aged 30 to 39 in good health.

The DNA for the CDR3 is TGTGCCAGCTCACCAAGGGACAGGGGATCGGATGAGCAGTTCTTC. This encodes CASSPRDRGSDEQFF. The rearrangement joins TRBV18 to TRBJ2-1; 10 bases are shared with TRBD1. The V gene end was trimmed by 2 bases and the J gene end by 8 bases; junction bases not matched to a gene: 6. The CDR3 length is 15 residues. The germline gives CDR1 KGHSH, CDR2 LQKENI.